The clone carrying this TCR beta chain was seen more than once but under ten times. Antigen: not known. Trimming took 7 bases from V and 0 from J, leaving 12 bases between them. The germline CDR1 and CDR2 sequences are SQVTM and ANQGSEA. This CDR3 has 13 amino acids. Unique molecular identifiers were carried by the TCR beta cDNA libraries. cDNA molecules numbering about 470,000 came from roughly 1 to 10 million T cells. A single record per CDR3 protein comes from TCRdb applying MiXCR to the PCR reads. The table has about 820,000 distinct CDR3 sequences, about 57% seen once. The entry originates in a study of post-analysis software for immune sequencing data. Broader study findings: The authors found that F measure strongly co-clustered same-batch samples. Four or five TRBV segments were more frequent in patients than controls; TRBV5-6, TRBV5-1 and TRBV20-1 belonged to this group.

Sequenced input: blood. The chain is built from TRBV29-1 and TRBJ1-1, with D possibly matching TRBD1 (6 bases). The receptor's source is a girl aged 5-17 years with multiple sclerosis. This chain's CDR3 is CSAGQILNTEAFF. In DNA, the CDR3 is TGCAGCGCCGGACAGATCTTGAACACTGAAGCTTTCTTT.